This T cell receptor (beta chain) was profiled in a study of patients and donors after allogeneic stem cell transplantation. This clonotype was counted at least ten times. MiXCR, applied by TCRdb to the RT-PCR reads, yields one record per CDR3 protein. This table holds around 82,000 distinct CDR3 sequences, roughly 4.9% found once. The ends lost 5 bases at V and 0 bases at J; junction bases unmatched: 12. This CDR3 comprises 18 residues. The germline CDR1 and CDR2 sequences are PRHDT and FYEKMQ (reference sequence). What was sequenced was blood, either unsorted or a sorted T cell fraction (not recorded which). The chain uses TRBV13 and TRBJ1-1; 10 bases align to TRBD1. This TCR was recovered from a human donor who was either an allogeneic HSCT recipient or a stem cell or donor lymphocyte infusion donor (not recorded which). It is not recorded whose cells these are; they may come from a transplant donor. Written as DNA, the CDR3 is TGTGCCAGCAGCATTACGACAGGGGGCGTCGGAATGAACACTGAAGCTTTCTTT. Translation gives CASSITTGGVGMNTEAFF.